Presented here are 32 T cell receptor beta chains from one specimen sequenced in a study of T cell responses to AZD1222 COVID-19 vaccine. Only in-frame clones appear in the TCRdb table, and some are missing; sequencing was by immunoSEQ multiplex PCR. Among 100,000 to 150,000 clones listed, roughly 90% were seen once. Sequences were derived from peripheral blood, sampled on day 0 of AZD1222 vaccination. These TCRs come from an adult in good health.

The V gene is TRBV28, the J gene TRBJ2-7; the D is unclear. The CDR3 is 14 residues long. Germline-derived CDR1 and CDR2 are MDHEN and SYDVKM. With 1 base removed from V and 5 bases from J, the gap between germline ends came to 12 bases. The CDR3 loop reads CASSLLYLGNEQYF. The CDR3 bases are TGTGCCAGCAGTTTATTGTATCTAGGCAACGAGCAGTACTTC.

The chain has TRBV5-6 and TRBJ1-2; D remains unclear. V lost 1 base, J lost 4 bases, and 8 bases lay in between. The CDR3 loop spans 13 amino acids. Germline CDR1 SGHDT, CDR2 YYEEEE. The CDR3 sequence: CASSLSRAYGYTF. In nucleotides, the CDR3 is TGTGCCAGCAGCTTGTCCCGCGCCTATGGCTACACCTTC. Supplemented by reference TRBV5-6 and TRBJ1-2, the full variable domain reads DAGVTQSPTHLIKTRGQQVTLRCSPKSGHDTVSWYQQALGQGPQFIFQYYEEEERQRGNFPDRFSGHQFPNYSSELNVNALLLGDSALYLCASSLSRAYGYTFGSGTRLTVV.

V is TRBV19 and J is TRBJ1-1; maybe TRBD1 (6 bases). V was cut by 3 bases and J by 6 bases, with 11 bases left in between. Germline CDR1 LNHDA, CDR2 SQIVND (reference sequence). The CDR3 has 13 residues. The CDR3 loop reads CASSILGGAEAFF. CDR3 DNA: TGTGCCAGTAGTATTCTCGGGGGCGCTGAAGCTTTCTTT.

This chain connects TRBV7-9 to TRBJ1-1, with 8 bases identical to TRBD1. CDR1 is SEHNR and CDR2 is FQNEAQ in the germline V gene (reference sequence). Unmatched junction bases numbered 10, after V lost 6 bases and J lost 4 bases. This CDR3 has 15 residues. The CDR3 reads CASRLQGARGTEAFF. The CDR3 region has the DNA TGTGCCAGCAGGCTTCAGGGGGCCCGGGGCACTGAAGCTTTCTTT.

The chain combines TRBV6-5 with TRBJ1-3; no reliable D call. V lost 5 bases and J 0 bases, leaving 8 bases between the germline ends. The CDR3 is made up of 14 amino acids. Germline V gene data show CDR1 as MNHEY and CDR2 as SVGAGI. The CDR3 nucleotides read TGTGCCAGCAGTCCCTCTCGCTCTGGAAACACCATATATTTT. It translates to CASSPSRSGNTIYF.

The chain uses TRBV27 and TRBJ1-6; 8 bases agree with TRBD1. CDR3 length: 14 residues. The V gene end was trimmed by 5 bases and the J gene end by 9 bases; junction bases not matched to a gene: 6. Germline lookup yields CDR1 MNHEY and CDR2 SMNVEV (reference sequence). CDR3 sequence: CASSPRQGSSPLHF. The CDR3 coding sequence is TGTGCCAGCAGTCCCCGACAGGGGTCTTCACCCCTCCACTTT.

The CDR3 spells CASSRKTGDYEQYF. Written as DNA, the CDR3 is TGTGCCAGTAGTCGAAAAACAGGGGACTACGAGCAGTACTTC. J is TRBJ2-7 and V is TRBV19; 7 positions match TRBD1. This CDR3 has 14 residues. Looked up from germline, CDR1 is LNHDA and CDR2 is SQIVND (reference sequence). After removal of 5 bases from V and 3 bases from J, the junction contained 7 bases not matched to a gene.

The chain carries TRBV25-1 and TRBJ1-5; D perhaps matches TRBD1 (5 bases). V was cut by 1 base and J by 7 bases, with 11 bases left in between. In germline, CDR1 is MGHDK, CDR2 SYGVNS. The CDR3 totals 14 residues. The CDR3 DNA reads TGTGCCAGCAGTGAATGGGGGGTTCCGCAGCCCCAGCATTTT. The encoded protein is CASSEWGVPQPQHF.

V and J are TRBV11-1 and TRBJ2-1; D gene unclear. The CDR3 spans 17 residues. Per germline, CDR1 SGHAT and CDR2 FQDESV (reference sequence). V was cut by 0 bases and J by 5 bases, with 17 bases left in between. The chain's CDR3 is CASSLATRASLDNEQFF. Written as DNA, the CDR3 is TGTGCCAGCAGCTTAGCGACACGGGCGTCGTTAGACAATGAGCAGTTCTTC.

The gene calls are TRBV19 and TRBJ1-2, with D possibly TRBD1 on 6 matching bases. The CDR3 is 16 amino acids. Per the germline V gene, CDR1 is LNHDA and CDR2 is SQIVND (reference sequence). V lost 8 bases and J 4 bases, leaving 23 bases between the germline ends. The CDR3 region is CASAEQGPNRGYGYTF. The CDR3 DNA follows: TGTGCCAGTGCGGAACAGGGCCCTAATAGGGGCTATGGCTACACCTTC.

This clone showed up just once. The genes are TRBV5-6 and TRBJ2-2; tentative D call: TRBD1 (5 bases). Germline CDR1 is SGHDT and CDR2 is YYEEEE. The CDR3 is 15 residues long. V was pared by 4 bases and J by 3 bases, with 13 bases between. CDR3 protein: CASSQVLGDTGELFF. The DNA of the CDR3 is TGTGCCAGCAGCCAGGTCCTAGGGGACACCGGGGAGCTGTTTTTT.

The chain employs TRBV5-1 and TRBJ1-2; TRBD1 aligns across 12 bases. CDR1 is SGHRS and CDR2 is YFSETQ in the germline V gene. CDR3 length equals 17 residues. Trimming cost V 4 bases and J 4 bases; bases outside gene matches: 11. Here the CDR3 DNA reads TGCGCCAGCAGCCCCCGGGACAGGGGGCGCGCCGGCTATGGCTACACCTTC. This gives the protein CASSPRDRGRAGYGYTF. The full variable domain, completed using reference TRBV5-1 and TRBJ1-2, is KAGVTQTPRYLIKTRGQQVTLSCSPISGHRSVSWYQQTPGQGLQFLFEYFSETQRNKGNFPGRFSGRQFSNSRSEMNVSTLELGDSALYLCASSPRDRGRAGYGYTFGSGTRLTVV.

In nucleotides, the CDR3 is TGTGCCAGAACAGACAGTAACTATGGCTACACCTTC. As protein: CARTDSNYGYTF. V usage is TRBV5-3 and J usage is TRBJ1-2, with D perhaps matching TRBD1 (5 bases). TRBV5-3 is noted as an ORF with a role that remains uncertain. V lost 6 bases and J 1 base, leaving 7 bases between the germline ends. CDR3 length equals 12 residues.

This clone has only a few counts. The CDR3 here is CASSAPGQGTHGYTF. DNA for the CDR3: TGTGCCAGCAGCGCTCCGGGACAGGGAACCCATGGCTACACCTTC. V and J are TRBV5-8 and TRBJ1-2, with 9 positions matching TRBD1. With 4 bases clipped from V and 6 bases from J, the junction kept 10 bases outside the gene matches. Germline V gene lookup returns CDR1 SGHTS and CDR2 YDEGEE. The CDR3 length is 15 residues.

The V gene is TRBV2, the J gene TRBJ1-6, with TRBD1 matching over 10 bases. V was clipped by 6 bases and J by 6 bases; unmatched bases: 8. Germline CDR1 is SNHLY and CDR2 is FYNNEI. The CDR3 contains 16 residues. This CDR3 is CASRAGQGTGNSPLHF. The CDR3 coding sequence is TGTGCCAGCAGGGCGGGACAGGGGACGGGTAATTCACCCCTCCACTTT. Based on the CDR3 plus reference TRBV2 and TRBJ1-6, the full variable domain is EPEVTQTPSHQVTQMGQEVILRCVPISNHLYFYWYRQILGQKVEFLVSFYNNEISEKSEIFDDQFSVERPDGSNFTLKIRSTKLEDSAMYFCASRAGQGTGNSPLHFGNGTRLTVT.

The V gene is TRBV3-1 (or the pseudogene TRBV3-2), the J gene TRBJ2-1; 8 bases fit TRBD2. CDR1 LGHDT and CDR2 YNNKEL come from the germline V gene (reference sequence). The CDR3 extends over 13 amino acids. The trim removed 5 bases at V and 9 bases at J, leaving 6 bases unmatched. The CDR3 is CASSVRLAPEQFF. DNA of the CDR3: TGTGCCAGCAGCGTAAGACTAGCGCCTGAGCAGTTCTTC.

The rearrangement links TRBV18 to TRBJ2-1; possible D gene TRBD2, 6 bases. With 2 bases removed from V and 0 bases from J, the gap between germline ends came to 17 bases. The CDR3 covers 18 residues. Germline loops: CDR1 KGHSH, CDR2 LQKENI. CDR3 protein: CASSPVYASASSYNEQFF. The CDR3 DNA follows: TGTGCCAGCTCACCAGTTTACGCTAGCGCTAGCTCCTACAATGAGCAGTTCTTC.

This clone was detected only once. The chain recombines TRBV20-1 with TRBJ1-1; D is unclear. The length of the CDR3 is 11 residues. In germline, CDR1 is DFQATT, CDR2 SNEGSKA (reference sequence). Trimming took 4 bases from V and 4 from J, leaving 7 bases between them. The CDR3 region has the DNA TGCAGTGCTACAGTAGGCACTGAAGCTTTCTTT. Amino acid sequence: CSATVGTEAFF.

This sequence joins TRBV25-1 and TRBJ1-3, with D unresolved. The V and J ends lost 0 bases and 8 bases respectively, with 5 bases between them. This CDR3 spans 12 amino acids. Germline CDR1 MGHDK, CDR2 SYGVNS. CDR3 protein: CASSEYGDTIYF. The CDR3 DNA follows: TGTGCCAGCAGTGAATACGGAGACACCATATATTTT.

The CDR3 coding sequence is TGTGCCACCAATGGCGAGGCAGGGACTGAAGCTTTCTTT. This sequence encodes CATNGEAGTEAFF. The chain links TRBV19 to TRBJ1-1, with TRBD1 as a possible D gene (5 bases). Germline-derived CDR1 and CDR2 are LNHDA and SQIVND (reference sequence). V was clipped by 10 bases and J by 5 bases, with 17 bases between them. The CDR3 extends over 13 amino acids.

The gene calls are TRBV19 and TRBJ2-2; perhaps TRBD2 as D (5 bases). Germline V lookup: CDR1 LNHDA, CDR2 SQIVND (reference sequence). CDR3 length equals 16 residues. V dropped 8 bases and J dropped 6 bases, with 22 bases sitting between them. In nucleotides, the CDR3 is TGTGCCAGTGGCCGAGGTATTAGCGCGGAAGCCGGGGAGCTGTTTTTT. This gives the protein CASGRGISAEAGELFF.

V gene TRBV10-3 combines with J gene TRBJ2-7; 9 nucleotides match TRBD2. CDR1 and CDR2 from the germline V gene are ENHRY and SYGVKD. This CDR3 region has 14 residues. Germline trimming cut 7 bases from V and 4 bases from J; bases unmatched to any gene: 8. This chain's CDR3 is CAIKASGTRYEQYF. The CDR3 DNA follows: TGTGCCATCAAGGCTAGCGGGACCCGTTACGAGCAGTACTTC.

This clone was found once. V and J are TRBV7-2 and TRBJ2-2; 9 bases match TRBD1. CDR1 is SGHTA, CDR2 FQGNSA, per germline. Germline trimming cut 1 base from V and 7 bases from J; bases unmatched to any gene: 7. CDR3 length equals 16 residues. CDR3 in amino acids: CASSLGTGVIGGELFF. The CDR3 coding sequence is TGTGCCAGCAGCTTAGGGACAGGGGTTATCGGCGGGGAGCTGTTTTTT.

The gene calls are TRBV5-5 and TRBJ2-6; D unclear. Germline lookup yields CDR1 SGHKS and CDR2 YYEKEE (reference sequence). The CDR3 length is 15 residues. V lost 1 base to trimming and J lost 3 bases, with 8 bases between them. This CDR3 is CASSLLGFGANVLTF. The DNA for the CDR3 is TGTGCCAGCAGCTTGTTAGGGTTTGGGGCCAACGTCCTGACTTTC. The whole variable domain, remainder taken from reference TRBV5-5 and TRBJ2-6, is DAGVTQSPTHLIKTRGQQVTLRCSPISGHKSVSWYQQVLGQGPQFIFQYYEKEERGRGNFPDRFSARQFPNYSSELNVNALLLGDSALYLCASSLLGFGANVLTFGAGSRLTVL.

This chain joins TRBV4-2 and TRBJ2-7; the D call may be TRBD1 or TRBD2 (5 bases each). Germline-derived CDR1 and CDR2 are LGHNA and YNFKEQ. Trimming left V 1 base short and J 5 bases short, with 18 bases between. The CDR3 sequence is 16 residues long. CDR3 DNA: TGTGCCAGCAGCCAAGGGGCCGGGACCAAAGACCACGAGCAGTACTTC. Translating gives CASSQGAGTKDHEQYF.

The CDR3 protein is CASSLGEEQPQHF. The CDR3 nucleotides are TGTGCCAGCAGCTTAGGGGAGGAACAGCCCCAGCATTTT. This chain connects TRBV9 to TRBJ1-5; tentative D call: TRBD1 (5 bases). Germline V CDR1 and CDR2: SGDLS, YYNGEE. This CDR3 is 13 amino acids long. Trimming left V 4 bases short and J 7 bases short, with 12 bases between.

This chain uses TRBV3-1 (or the pseudogene TRBV3-2) with TRBJ2-1, with D hard to call. In germline, CDR1 is LGHDT, CDR2 YNNKEL (reference sequence). This CDR3 is built from 13 residues. V lost 1 base and J lost 14, with 15 bases in between. This CDR3 reads CASSQVPGYAEFF. The CDR3 coding sequence is TGTGCCAGCAGCCAAGTCCCCGGCTATGCGGAGTTCTTC.

This chain links TRBV7-8 with TRBJ2-7, with TRBD2 as a possible D gene (6 bases). Germline loops: CDR1 SGHVS, CDR2 FQNEAQ. The CDR3 sequence is 15 residues long. Deletions cut 3 bases from V and 3 bases from J, with 15 bases between. The CDR3 sequence is CASSFRRDGFYEQYF. The DNA for the CDR3 is TGTGCCAGCAGCTTCCGGCGGGACGGGTTCTACGAGCAGTACTTC.

The rearrangement joins TRBV9 to TRBJ2-6, with D perhaps TRBD1 (6 bases). The V gene's germline CDR1 is SGDLS and CDR2 YYNGEE. The CDR3 runs 20 residues. V was clipped by 3 bases and J by 0 bases, with 22 bases between them. This chain's CDR3 is CASSAYRVALRASGANVLTF. As DNA, the CDR3 is TGTGCCAGCAGCGCCTACAGGGTAGCACTAAGAGCCTCTGGGGCCAACGTCCTGACTTTC.

This clone was detected a few times. The CDR3 loop is CASRETQRGTEAFF. CDR3 bases: TGTGCCAGCAGAGAAACCCAGCGGGGCACTGAAGCTTTCTTT. The chain links TRBV28 to TRBJ1-1; D remains ambiguous. Germline values: CDR1 MDHEN, CDR2 SYDVKM. Trimming took 6 bases from V and 4 from J, leaving 15 bases between them. The CDR3 is 14 residues long.

In DNA, the CDR3 is TGCAGCGGGAGGACAGGCGGAGCTAACTATGGCTACACCTTC. Protein sequence: CSGRTGGANYGYTF. The V gene is TRBV29-1, the J gene TRBJ1-2; TRBD1 matches at 7 bases. This CDR3 spans 14 amino acids. Germline trimming cut 7 bases from V and 0 bases from J; bases unmatched to any gene: 8. Germline lookup yields CDR1 SQVTM and CDR2 ANQGSEA.

The rearrangement uses TRBV5-6 and TRBJ1-2; unclear D gene. The germline V gene encodes CDR1 SGHDT and CDR2 YYEEEE. The CDR3 length is 13 residues. Between the trimmed V and J ends, which lost 1 base and 4 bases, there was a span of 8 bases. The chain's CDR3 is CASSLMGSYGYTF. CDR3 nucleotides: TGTGCCAGCAGCTTGATGGGCAGCTATGGCTACACCTTC.